This TCR beta chain emerged from a study of identical twins. TCRdb fed the 5' RACE reads into MiXCR, producing one record per CDR3 protein. The sample lists a few hundred thousand distinct CDR3 sequences; roughly 18% were seen once. Germline values: CDR1 SGHDT, CDR2 YYEEEE. Trimming pared 4 bases from V and 0 bases from J, leaving 17 bases between. The CDR3 has 17 amino acids. The V gene is TRBV5-6, the J gene TRBJ2-4; D possibly uses TRBD1 or TRBD2 (5 bases each). This receptor was taken from a man aged 45 to 65 in good health. The specimen was naive T cells sorted from blood. The CDR3 spells CASSLWGPILAKNIQYF. Written as DNA, the CDR3 is TGTGCCAGCAGCCTGTGGGGACCTATCTTAGCCAAAAACATTCAGTACTTC.